The 12 T cell receptor beta chains below all came from one sample that was sequenced in a study of blood T cell repertoires in COVID-19. Clones were read by immunoSEQ multiplex PCR, and TCRdb kept only the in-frame ones, dropping some. The sample gives about 36,000 clones, roughly four fifths of which show up once; around 44% is in the top ten. Input material: peripheral blood. Receptors were obtained from a human donor in a cohort sampled during active or convalescent COVID-19. The donor label of this sample is uncertain.

This chain connects TRBV5-1 to TRBJ1-4; D may be TRBD1 (5 bases). Trimming shortened V by 5 bases and J by 6 bases, and 17 bases separated the two germline ends. Germline V CDR1 and CDR2: SGHRS, YFSETQ. The CDR3 has 15 amino acids. This CDR3 reads CASSAEGRPYEKLFF. For the CDR3, the DNA is TGCGCCAGCAGTGCAGAGGGGAGGCCCTATGAAAAACTGTTTTTT.

The chain has TRBV5-4 and TRBJ2-4, with TRBD2 as a possible D gene (6 bases). Per the germline V gene, CDR1 is SGHNT and CDR2 is YYREEE (reference sequence). V was clipped by 4 bases and J by 3 bases, with 11 bases between them. The CDR3 runs 14 residues. CDR3 residues: CASSRAGNKNIQYF. CDR3 coding DNA: TGTGCCAGCAGCCGGGCGGGGAACAAAAACATTCAGTACTTC.

The table lists this clone with a count of one. The gene calls are TRBV7-2 and TRBJ2-2; the D is unclear. Per the germline V gene, CDR1 is SGHTA and CDR2 is FQGNSA. V lost 2 bases and J lost 2, with 9 bases in between. The CDR3 contains 15 residues. The CDR3 region is CASSLFWANTGELFF. The CDR3 coding sequence is TGTGCCAGCAGCTTATTTTGGGCAAACACCGGGGAGCTGTTTTTT. Supplemented by reference TRBV7-2 and TRBJ2-2, the full variable domain reads GAGVSQSPSNKVTEKGKDVELRCDPISGHTALYWYRQSLGQGLEFLIYFQGNSAPDKSGLPSDRFSAERTGGSVSTLTIQRTQQEDSAVYLCASSLFWANTGELFFGEGSRLTVL.

This chain uses TRBV6-5 with TRBJ1-1, with 9 nucleotides matching TRBD1. V lost 7 bases to trimming and J lost 6 bases; unmatched junction nucleotides: 9. Germline V gives CDR1 MNHEY, CDR2 SVGAGI. The CDR3 consists of 14 residues. The CDR3 DNA follows: TGTGCCAGCAAGGACAGGGGTAGTCAGGCTGAAGCTTTCTTT. This translates into CASKDRGSQAEAFF.

The chain combines TRBV4-1 with TRBJ1-5, with D perhaps TRBD1 (5 bases). V lost 0 bases, J lost 7 bases, and 10 bases lay in between. Germline V gives CDR1 MGHRA, CDR2 YSYEKL. The CDR3 is 14 residues long. CDR3 region: CASSQDRVNQPQHF. CDR3 nucleotide sequence: TGCGCCAGCAGCCAAGACAGGGTAAACCAGCCCCAGCATTTT.

The chain uses TRBV5-5 and TRBJ1-4; TRBD1 agrees at 7 bases. V dropped 4 bases and J dropped 8; count of bases not matched to a gene: 11. Germline values: CDR1 SGHKS, CDR2 YYEKEE (reference sequence). There are 15 residues in the CDR3. CDR3 in DNA: TGTGCCAGCAGCCACGCGACAGGGTCAGACGAAAAACTGTTTTTT. Amino acid sequence: CASSHATGSDEKLFF.

The chain has TRBV10-2 and TRBJ2-3, with TRBD1 matching 9 bases. After removal of 6 bases from V and 4 bases from J, the junction contained 8 bases not matched to a gene. CDR1 is WSHSY and CDR2 is SAAADI in the germline V gene. The CDR3 covers 15 residues. The CDR3 sequence: CASRSRQGVPDTQYF. CDR3 nucleotides: TGCGCCAGCAGATCTAGACAGGGGGTACCAGATACGCAGTATTTT.

The chain has TRBV30 and TRBJ1-2; 7 positions agree with TRBD1. Trimming removed 3 bases from V and 4 bases from J; junction bases left unmatched: 11. CDR1 and CDR2 (germline): GTSNPN, SVGIG (reference sequence). This CDR3 has 15 amino acids. CDR3 sequence (DNA): TGTGCCTGGAGCGTACAGCCCGACAGGGCCTATGGCTACACCTTC. The encoded protein is CAWSVQPDRAYGYTF.

The sample holds one count of this clone. The genes are TRBV30 and TRBJ1-5, with D maybe TRBD1 (5 bases). This CDR3 spans 13 amino acids. Germline V gene lookup returns CDR1 GTSNPN and CDR2 SVGIG (reference sequence). V was clipped by 6 bases and J by 7 bases, with 16 bases between them. CDR3 in DNA: TGTGCCTGCTCGGGGGGTATACAGCAGCCCCAGCATTTT. Its protein is CACSGGIQQPQHF.

The V and J genes are TRBV30 and TRBJ2-6; D not certain. CDR3 length: 14 residues. Trimming pared 0 bases from V and 1 base from J, leaving 4 bases between. Looked up from germline, CDR1 is GTSNPN and CDR2 is SVGIG (reference sequence). Here the CDR3 DNA reads TGTGCCTGGAGTGTGTATTCTGGGGCCAACGTCCTGACTTTC. Residues: CAWSVYSGANVLTF.

V is TRBV5-1 and J is TRBJ2-3; D not resolved. The CDR3 is made up of 16 amino acids. Germline V gene lookup returns CDR1 SGHRS and CDR2 YFSETQ. Trimming left V 7 bases short and J 0 bases short, with 18 bases between. The CDR3 region is CASELNGGASTDTQYF. The CDR3 nucleotides are TGCGCCAGCGAGTTGAATGGCGGAGCGAGCACAGATACGCAGTATTTT.

CDR3 residues: CASTGQGQSGANVLTF. The CDR3 DNA reads TGTGCCAGTACGGGACAGGGGCAGTCTGGGGCCAACGTCCTGACTTTC. The chain employs TRBV19 and TRBJ2-6; 10 bases align to TRBD1. This CDR3 spans 16 amino acids. CDR1 LNHDA and CDR2 SQIVND come from the germline V gene (reference sequence). Trimming removed 7 bases from V and 1 base from J; junction bases left unmatched: 4.